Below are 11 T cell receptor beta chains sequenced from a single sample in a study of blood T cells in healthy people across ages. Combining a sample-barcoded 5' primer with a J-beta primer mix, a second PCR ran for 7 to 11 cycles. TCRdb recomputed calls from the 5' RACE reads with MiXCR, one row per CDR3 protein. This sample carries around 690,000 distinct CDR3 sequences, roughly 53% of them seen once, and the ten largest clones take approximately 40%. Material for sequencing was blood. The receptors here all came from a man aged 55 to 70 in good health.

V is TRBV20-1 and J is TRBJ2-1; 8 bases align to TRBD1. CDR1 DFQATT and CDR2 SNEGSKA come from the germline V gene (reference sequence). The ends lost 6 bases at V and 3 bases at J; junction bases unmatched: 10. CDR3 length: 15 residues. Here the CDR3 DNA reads TGCAGTGCCATAACCGGGACAGGCCACTACAATGAGCAGTTCTTC. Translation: CSAITGTGHYNEQFF.

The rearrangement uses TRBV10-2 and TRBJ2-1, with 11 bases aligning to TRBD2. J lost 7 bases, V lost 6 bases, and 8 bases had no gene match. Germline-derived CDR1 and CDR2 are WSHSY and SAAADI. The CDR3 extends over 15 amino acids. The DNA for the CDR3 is TGCGCCAGCAGGAATAGCGGGGGGGCGGAAAATGAGCAGTTCTTC. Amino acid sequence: CASRNSGGAENEQFF.

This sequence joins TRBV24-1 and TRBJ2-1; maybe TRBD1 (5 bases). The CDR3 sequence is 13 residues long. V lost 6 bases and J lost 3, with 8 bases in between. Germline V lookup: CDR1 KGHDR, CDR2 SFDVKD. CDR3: CATSPQGYNEQFF. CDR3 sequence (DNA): TGTGCCACCAGTCCCCAGGGCTACAATGAGCAGTTCTTC.

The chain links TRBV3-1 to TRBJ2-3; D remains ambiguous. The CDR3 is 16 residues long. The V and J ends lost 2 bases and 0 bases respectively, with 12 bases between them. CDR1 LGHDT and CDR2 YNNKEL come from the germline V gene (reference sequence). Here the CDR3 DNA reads TGTGCCAGCAGCCAAACTCTCCCCTATAGCACAGATACGCAGTATTTT. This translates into CASSQTLPYSTDTQYF.

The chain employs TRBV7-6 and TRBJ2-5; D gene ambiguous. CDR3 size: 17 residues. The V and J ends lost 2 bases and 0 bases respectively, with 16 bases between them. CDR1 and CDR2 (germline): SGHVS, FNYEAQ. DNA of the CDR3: TGTGCCAGCAGCTTACTGCCTCTGGCTGGGGACCAAGAGACCCAGTACTTC. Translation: CASSLLPLAGDQETQYF.

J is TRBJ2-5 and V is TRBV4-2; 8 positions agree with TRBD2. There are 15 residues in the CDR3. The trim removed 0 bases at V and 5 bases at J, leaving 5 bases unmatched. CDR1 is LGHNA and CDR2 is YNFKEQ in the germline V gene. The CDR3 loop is CASSQDGTRRETQYF. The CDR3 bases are TGTGCCAGCAGCCAAGACGGGACTAGGAGGGAGACCCAGTACTTC.

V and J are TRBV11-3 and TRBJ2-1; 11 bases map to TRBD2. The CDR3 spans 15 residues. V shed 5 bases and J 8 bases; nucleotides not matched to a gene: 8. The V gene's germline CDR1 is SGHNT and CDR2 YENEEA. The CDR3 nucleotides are TGTGCCAGCAGCACCGGGACTAGCGGCTCGGATGAGCAGTTCTTC. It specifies CASSTGTSGSDEQFF.

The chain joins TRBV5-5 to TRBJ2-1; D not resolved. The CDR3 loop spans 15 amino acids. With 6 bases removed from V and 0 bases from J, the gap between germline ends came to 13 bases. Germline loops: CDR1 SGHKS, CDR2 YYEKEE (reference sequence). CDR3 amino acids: CASTGLENSYNEQFF. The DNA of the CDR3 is TGTGCCAGCACTGGGTTGGAGAACTCCTACAATGAGCAGTTCTTC.

CDR3 residues: CASSARGAGANVLTF. In nucleotides, the CDR3 is TGTGCCAGCAGTGCTCGGGGGGCTGGGGCCAACGTCCTGACTTTC. The chain employs TRBV6-1 and TRBJ2-6; TRBD2 agrees at 7 bases. Germline V gives CDR1 MNHNS, CDR2 SASEGT. Germline trimming cut 4 bases from V and 2 bases from J; bases unmatched to any gene: 2. This CDR3 contains 15 residues.

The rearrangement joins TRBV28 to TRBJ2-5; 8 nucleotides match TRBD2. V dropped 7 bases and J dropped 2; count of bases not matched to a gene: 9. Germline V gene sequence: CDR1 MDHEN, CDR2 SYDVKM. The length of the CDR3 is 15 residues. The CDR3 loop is CASTRPSGGQETQYF. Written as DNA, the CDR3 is TGTGCCAGCACCCGCCCCAGCGGGGGACAAGAGACCCAGTACTTC. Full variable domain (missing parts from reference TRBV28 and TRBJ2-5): DVKVTQSSRYLVKRTGEKVFLECVQDMDHENMFWYRQDPGLGLRLIYFSYDVKMKEKGDIPEGYSVSREKKERFSLILESASTNQTSMYLCASTRPSGGQETQYFGPGTRLLVL.

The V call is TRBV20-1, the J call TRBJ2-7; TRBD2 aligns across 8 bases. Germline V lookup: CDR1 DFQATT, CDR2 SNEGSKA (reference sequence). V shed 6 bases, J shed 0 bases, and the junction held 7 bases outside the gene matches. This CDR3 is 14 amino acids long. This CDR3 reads CSARVAGLSYEQYF. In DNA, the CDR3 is TGCAGTGCAAGGGTAGCGGGGCTCTCCTACGAGCAGTACTTC.